This TCR beta chain was found in a study of Graves' ophthalmopathy and Graves' hyperthyroidism (dated by TCRdb to about 2018). About the investigation overall: Peripheral blood was collected before any treatment was given, at the time of initial diagnosis. TCR beta repertoire signatures were used to distinguish Graves' ophthalmopathy from Graves' hyperthyroidism and to predict progression to ophthalmopathy. In total, around 140 blood samples were TCR-sequenced: approximately 40 ophthalmopathy, over 70 hyperthyroidism and some 17 hyperthyroidism-to-ophthalmopathy patients. A discovery set of 95 to 100 patients (roughly 43 ophthalmopathy, some 58 stable hyperthyroidism) was enrolled to explore V-J signatures distinguishing ophthalmopathy from hyperthyroidism. For independent validation, a separate cohort was made up of 18 hyperthyroidism patients plus 17 patients who later progressed from hyperthyroidism to ophthalmopathy. In roughly 6 hyperthyroidism patients, T-cell repertoires of thyroid tissue and blood were compared. Following sampling, methimazole starting at 30 mg daily was administered to hyperthyroidism patients, and high-dose intravenous methylprednisolone was administered to ophthalmopathy patients. Results the study describes overall, beyond this receptor: Ophthalmopathy was separated from stable hyperthyroidism by the 13-signature model with more than 85% sensitivity and about 83% specificity in cross-validation and with 80%/75% in the test set. Most of the expanded thyroid clonotypes with a frequency above 0.001 were also detected in blood, and it was suggested that the thyroid immune response may be reflected by blood repertoires. In validation, the model predicted ophthalmopathy progression with more than 70% sensitivity and roughly 72% specificity; roughly 12 predicted patients were CT-confirmed with GO in a median of about 7.1 months. No statistical method was used to set the sample size in advance, and the investigators knew which group each participant was assigned to.

This clonotype was seen a few times. Its antigen specificity is not known. No quality values exist for individual bases; no much larger clone is one base distant. TCR beta CDR3 regions were amplified from RNA transcripts for repertoire sequencing. The first round was an RT-PCR using HTBI primers with the Qiagen OneStep RT-PCR kit, and this first round was followed by a second-round multiplex PCR, then size selection and purification. The libraries underwent paired-end sequencing with 100 bp reads on an Illumina HiSeq2000. In the paper's pipeline: Reads were processed with SOAPnuke, discarding reads with adapters, uncalled bases, mean Phred below 15, or no exact constant-primer or identifier match. COPE v1.2.5 was used to merge high-quality paired reads. Each unique nucleotide sequence was treated as a clonotype, and MiTCR v1.1 was used to align the clonotypes to the IMGT TRB V, D and J references. The analysis was limited to V-J combinations with a frequency above 0.0001, which together covered more than 98% of repertoires. A TCR clonal expansion and chaos score per V-J combination was defined as the ratio of F50 clonal expansion to chaos observed in the TCRdist matrix. Welch's t-statistics and random forest were used to reduce features to about 13 V-J combinations, which were fed into a naive Bayes classifier. The Morisita-Horn index was used to measure how similar the thyroid and blood repertoires were. TCRdb reprocessing: public reads trimmed at Q25 with fastp, clones called with MiXCR, in-frame beta chains kept. Rows with a matching CDR3 protein are joined into one entry that keeps the most common DNA and genes. The V and J calls reflect TCRdb's pipeline rather than the authors' work. The sample table records 740,000 or so distinct CDR3 sequences; roughly 40% of these occur just once. Together, the top ten hold 44% of the sample.

The ophthalmopathy patients had moderately to severely active disease, with a Clinical Activity Score of 3 or higher, a NOSPECS grade of 4 or higher, and a disease duration of less than 3 months. Patients with other autoimmune diseases, uncontrolled infections, pregnancy or lactation were excluded from the study. Diagnosis relied on clinical symptoms, serum thyroxine, TRAb, thyroid ultrasound and orbital computed tomography. Using Ficoll-Paque density gradient centrifugation, PBMCs were isolated from about 10 ml of fresh peripheral blood. Total RNA was extracted using Trizol reagent, and RNA quality was checked on an Agilent 2100 Bioanalyzer. Via the germline V gene (reference sequence), CDR1 is DFQATT and CDR2 SNEGSKA. V was cut back by 3 bases and J by 2 bases, leaving a gap of 10 bases between them. The CDR3, cysteine through phenylalanine, is 13 amino acids long. The sequence is cut down to CDR3 DNA, 39 bases in frame from base 1.

The sequence was obtained from an adult man with Graves' ophthalmopathy. This chain joins TRBV20-1 to TRBJ2-5, with the D gene uncertain. Sequenced: peripheral blood. The DNA sequence follows: TGCAGTGCTAGCTATTTAGCACAAGAGACCCAGTACTTC. Its protein is CSASYLAQETQYF.